Below, 17 T cell receptor beta chains from the same sample are listed, as sequenced in a study of shared clonotypes between healthy human individuals. The data were produced by immunoSEQ multiplex PCR, yet TCRdb's version contains in-frame clones alone and is incomplete. Of about 490,000 clones in the sample, 70% to 80% were seen once. Sample: PBMCs. These receptors were obtained from a woman between 35 and 50 years old in good health. Some clones in this sample may be carry-over from other donors' samples.

V is TRBV28 and J is TRBJ2-5; TRBD1 is a possible D gene (7 bases). Germline V CDR1 and CDR2: MDHEN, SYDVKM. The germline V and J ends were trimmed by 2 bases and 5 bases, with 18 bases remaining between them. The CDR3 covers 16 residues. CDR3 sequence reads: CASSLGSGGSWETQYF. The CDR3 nucleotides read TGTGCCAGCAGTTTAGGGTCAGGGGGGAGTTGGGAGACCCAGTACTTC.

V usage is TRBV10-3 and J usage is TRBJ2-3, with TRBD2 identical over 11 bases. The V gene end was trimmed by 4 bases and the J gene end by 3 bases; junction bases not matched to a gene: 6. CDR1 is ENHRY and CDR2 is SYGVKD in the germline V gene. This CDR3 is built from 16 residues. CDR3 sequence (DNA): TGTGCCATCAGTGCTGGGACTAGCGGTAATACAGATACGCAGTATTTT. Its protein product is CAISAGTSGNTDTQYF.

As to this clone: One end of the junction varies from germline; a read error may be responsible. Other DNA sequences in the sample encode the same CDR3. The rearrangement links TRBV4-1 to TRBJ1-5, with a weak D call TRBD1 (6 bases). The CDR3 consists of 18 residues. Germline values: CDR1 MGHRA, CDR2 YSYEKL. The CDR3 nucleotides read TGCGCCAGCAGCCAAGAAGTAACGGGGGCCGTTAGCAATCAGCCCCAACATTTT. Its protein product is CASSQEVTGAVSNQPQHF.

J is TRBJ2-7 and V is TRBV28, with 8 bases aligning to TRBD2. This CDR3 contains 16 residues. With 1 base clipped from V and 6 bases from J, the junction kept 11 bases outside the gene matches. Germline V gene data show CDR1 as MDHEN and CDR2 as SYDVKM. Written as DNA, the CDR3 is TGTGCCAGCAGTTTATCCCCAGGCGGGGGGATCCCCGAGCAGTACTTC. It specifies CASSLSPGGGIPEQYF.

As regards this clone: This clone may be a read error of a much larger clone one base away. This chain uses TRBV5-1 with TRBJ1-1; TRBD1 is a possible D gene (5 bases). CDR1 and CDR2 (germline): SGHRS, YFSETQ. The CDR3 consists of 14 residues. V lost 3 bases, J lost 0 bases, and 9 bases lay in between. CDR3 in amino acids: CASSSTVMNTEAFF. In DNA form, the CDR3 reads TGCGCCAGCAGCTCGACAGTTATGAACACTGAAGCTTTCTTT.

The chain joins TRBV30 to TRBJ1-6; D call uncertain. This CDR3 has 14 amino acids. Per germline, CDR1 GTSNPN and CDR2 SVGIG (reference sequence). The V end lost 3 bases, the J end lost 9 bases, and 15 bases lay between the germline ends. Written as DNA, the CDR3 is TGTGCCTGGAGCTCCGGGCTAGTAGGTTCACCCCTCCACTTT. Its protein product is CAWSSGLVGSPLHF.

This sequence joins TRBV5-1 and TRBJ2-7; 7 bases align to TRBD1. Looked up from germline, CDR1 is SGHRS and CDR2 is YFSETQ. V lost 1 base, J lost 4 bases, and 5 bases stayed unmatched. This CDR3 has 14 residues. The CDR3 DNA follows: TGCGCCAGCAGCTTGACAGGGGCAGGGTACGAGCAGTACTTC. This encodes CASSLTGAGYEQYF.

V usage is TRBV5-4 and J usage is TRBJ2-1; a weak D match, TRBD2 (6 bases). The ends were cut back, 4 bases at V and 7 bases at J, with 12 bases in the middle. CDR3 length: 13 residues. Germline CDR1 reads SGHNT; CDR2 reads YYREEE (reference sequence). CDR3 region: CASSPTRQNEQFF. As DNA, the CDR3 is TGTGCCAGCAGCCCGACTAGGCAGAATGAGCAGTTCTTC.

The chain combines TRBV25-1 with TRBJ2-3; tentative D call: TRBD2 (6 bases). Between the trimmed V and J ends, which lost 2 bases and 1 base, there was a span of 13 bases. Germline V gives CDR1 MGHDK, CDR2 SYGVNS. CDR3 length equals 16 residues. The CDR3 loop is CASSEQPGVRTDTQYF. As DNA, the CDR3 is TGTGCCAGCAGTGAACAACCGGGAGTCCGCACAGATACGCAGTATTTT. The variable domain in full, completed from reference TRBV25-1 and TRBJ2-3, reads EADIYQTPRYLVIGTGKKITLECSQTMGHDKMYWYQQDPGMELHLIHYSYGVNSTEKGDLSSESTVSRIRTEHFPLTLESARPSHTSQYLCASSEQPGVRTDTQYFGPGTRLTVL.

For the CDR3, the DNA is TGTGCCAGCAGTCCATGGGACGGACAGGCCCCTCCTGAAGCTTTCTTT. Its translation: CASSPWDGQAPPEAFF. The rearrangement uses TRBV28 and TRBJ1-1; 7 nucleotides agree with TRBD1. V shed 5 bases and J 6 bases; nucleotides not matched to a gene: 15. Germline assignment: CDR1 MDHEN and CDR2 SYDVKM. This CDR3 comprises 16 residues.

The genes are TRBV10-3 and TRBJ2-7, with 10 bases lining up with TRBD1. The V gene end was trimmed by 8 bases and the J gene end by 6 bases; junction bases not matched to a gene: 1. Germline CDR1 and CDR2: ENHRY and SYGVKD. The CDR3 covers 11 residues. For the CDR3, the DNA is TGTGCCATCGGGACAGGGGTCGAGCAGTACTTC. Amino acid sequence: CAIGTGVEQYF.

This clone was recorded only once. J is TRBJ2-5 and V is TRBV6-5; no clear D. Trimming took off 8 bases at V and 0 bases at J, with 13 bases between the two ends. Germline assignment: CDR1 MNHEY and CDR2 SVGAGI. This CDR3 has 14 amino acids. The DNA of the CDR3 is TGTGCCAGCCACGGCTTAGAATACCAAGAGACCCAGTACTTC. This codes for CASHGLEYQETQYF.

Points on this clone: Compared with germline, one end of the junction differs, possibly owing to a read error. The gene calls are TRBV2 and TRBJ2-4; D is undetermined. The germline CDR1 and CDR2 sequences are SNHLY and FYNNEI. The CDR3 has 12 amino acids. In DNA form, the CDR3 reads TGTGCCAGCAGTGAAAGGAAAACATTAGGACACTTC. Translation gives CASSERKTLGHF. Supplemented by reference TRBV2 and TRBJ2-4, the full variable domain reads EPEVTQTPSHQVTQMGQEVILRCVPISNHLYFYWYRQILGQKVEFLVSFYNNEISEKSEIFDDQFSVERPDGSNFTLKIRSTKLEDSAMYFCASSERKTLGHFGAGTRLSVL.

The V gene is TRBV28, the J gene TRBJ2-3; no definite D call. Germline-derived CDR1 and CDR2 are MDHEN and SYDVKM. This CDR3 is 12 amino acids long. Trimming removed 6 bases from V and 5 bases from J, with 9 bases in between. The CDR3 DNA follows: TGTGCCAGCAGCTCCTTTGTAGATACGCAGTATTTT. Encoded protein: CASSSFVDTQYF.

This clone was observed a handful of times. The chain is built from TRBV9 and TRBJ1-5; D uncertain. The length of the CDR3 is 14 residues. V was cut by 3 bases and J by 8 bases, with 15 bases left in between. Germline V gene lookup returns CDR1 SGDLS and CDR2 YYNGEE. CDR3 DNA sequence: TGTGCCAGCAGCGCCTCAGATATTGTAGAGCCCCAGCATTTT. This encodes CASSASDIVEPQHF.

The gene calls are TRBV5-4 and TRBJ2-7; D gene uncertain. The V gene's germline CDR1 is SGHNT and CDR2 YYREEE (reference sequence). CDR3 length equals 11 residues. The ends were cut back, 3 bases at V and 5 bases at J, with 6 bases in the middle. The CDR3 loop reads CASSSSNEQYF. CDR3 bases: TGTGCCAGCAGCTCGTCCAACGAGCAGTACTTC.

The V call is TRBV2, the J call TRBJ1-1; 7 nucleotides agree with TRBD1. Looked up from germline, CDR1 is SNHLY and CDR2 is FYNNEI. The CDR3 sequence is 16 residues long. The V and J ends lost 6 bases and 1 base, in that order; junction bases with no gene match: 11. CDR3 nucleotide sequence: TGTGCCAGCAGGAAGTCGACAGGGTTCGGGAACACTGAAGCTTTCTTT. Residues: CASRKSTGFGNTEAFF. The full variable domain, with the rest looked up from reference TRBV2 and TRBJ1-1, is EPEVTQTPSHQVTQMGQEVILRCVPISNHLYFYWYRQILGQKVEFLVSFYNNEISEKSEIFDDQFSVERPDGSNFTLKIRSTKLEDSAMYFCASRKSTGFGNTEAFFGQGTRLTVV.